Listed below are T cell receptor beta chains from one sample, sequenced in a study of T cell changes during pregnancy in multiple sclerosis. The method was immunoSEQ multiplex PCR; TCRdb's version includes in-frame clones alone and lacks a portion of them. Here the sample spans some 64,000 clones, around 93% being singletons. The sample here was peripheral blood, taken in the first trimester of pregnancy. All receptors derive from a female donor with multiple sclerosis, enrolled in a pregnancy study. The conserved cysteine and the conserved F or W are not part of the CDR3 here. Rows give clone size only sometimes, using once, few, many, or a class for an expanded clone.

J gene,clone size,V gene,CDR3 protein
TRBJ2-7,NA,TRBV19,ASGGPTYEQY
TRBJ2-1,NA,TRBV9,ASSVDPGSFVNEQF
TRBJ1-1,NA,TRBV28,ASLLRSGGTEAF
TRBJ2-1,NA,TRBV9,ASSVTGSSYNEQF
TRBJ2-2,NA,TRBV27,ASSLFQARGELF
TRBJ1-1,NA,TRBV5-1,ASRRDRVDTEAF
TRBJ2-2,NA,TRBV7-8,ASSLNPRTSGRGRGELF
TRBJ1-2,NA,TRBV7-2,ASSWDRGQNGYT
TRBJ1-1,NA,TRBV28,ASIEAAVNTEAF
TRBJ1-2,NA,TRBV27,ASRDGTGVAGYT
TRBJ1-2,NA,TRBV28,ASSSLPRTGNYGYT
TRBJ1-2,once,TRBV9,ASSVGQGAYGYT
TRBJ1-1,NA,TRBV9,ASSFSGSNTEAF
TRBJ2-7,NA,TRBV7-9,ASSPLGGYEQY
TRBJ2-5,NA,TRBV7-2,ASSLAGAGETQY
TRBJ2-7,NA,TRBV7-2,ASSKLPSGRASNLAEQY
TRBJ1-2,few,TRBV4-3,ASSKRQGTNYGYT
TRBJ1-1,NA,TRBV29-1,SVATTHGNTEAF
TRBJ1-5,few,TRBV7-2,ASSPGAFRVDQPQH
TRBJ2-7,NA,TRBV11-3,ASSPETSGRVYEQY
TRBJ2-1,NA,TRBV15,ATSRVVGGTNEQF
TRBJ1-2,NA,TRBV19,ASRDRVNYGYT
TRBJ2-3,few,TRBV5-1,ASRADRGNTDTQY
TRBJ1-1,NA,TRBV28,ASSAPRDLFKAF
TRBJ2-5,NA,TRBV7-2,ASSPSRGRETQY
TRBJ1-2,once,TRBV5-5,ASSLGQGSYGYT
TRBJ2-7,NA,TRBV4-3,ASSPRDFNLVEQY
TRBJ2-1,NA,TRBV5-1,ASSSETGGRNEQF
TRBJ2-1,NA,TRBV6-5,ASSYSMGSREQF
TRBJ1-2,NA,TRBV19,ASSIQGGGYGYT
TRBJ1-2,NA,TRBV5-8,ASSEGLRGYT
TRBJ2-7,medium-sized,TRBV25-1,ASSENVAGSYEQY
TRBJ1-1,NA,TRBV5-6,ATNLRGNTEAF
TRBJ2-7,NA,TRBV5-4,ASSSLGGSSYEQY
TRBJ2-1,NA,TRBV6-5,ASSSTGGAYNEQF
TRBJ2-7,NA,TRBV18,ASSPFGQGAREQY
TRBJ2-3,NA,TRBV21-1,ASSKVHDCTDTQY
TRBJ2-7,NA,TRBV11-3,ASSFTPDNYEQY
TRBJ2-3,NA,TRBV2,ASALAASGTFTDTQY
TRBJ2-2,NA,TRBV4-3,ASSQQLRGPGELF
TRBJ2-7,NA,TRBV4-3,ASSQDETGGFYEQY
TRBJ1-2,once,TRBV7-9,ASSFRGLDRDRNYGYT
TRBJ2-1,few,TRBV7-2,ASRLTSGNSYNEQF
TRBJ2-7,NA,TRBV7-9,ASSSGVQAHEQY
TRBJ2-1,NA,TRBV5-1,ASSLRGGGYNEQF
TRBJ2-1,NA,TRBV28,ASSRPRTSNEQF